This T cell receptor (beta chain) was observed in a study of vaccination and CD4 T cells after COVID-19 (dated by TCRdb to between 2021 and 2024). With regard to the full study: Six males and four females were included in the convalescent cohort, with two Hispanic individuals, seven Caucasians, two Asians and one multiracial person represented. Participants got two doses of the Pfizer-BioNTech BNT162b2 vaccine (n=8) or two doses of the Moderna mRNA-1273 vaccine (n=2). Post-COVID blood samples from convalescent patients were collected a median of roughly 100 days after diagnosis, with a range of 35 to 161 days. Post-vaccine blood samples were obtained a median of about 70 days after the second vaccine dose, with a range of about 14 to 250 days. Overlapping spike peptide pools from SARS-CoV-2 and from the common cold coronaviruses HCoV-NL63, HCoV-OC43 and HCoV-229E were used as culture stimuli. Control cultures used a CEFX viral epitope pool as positive control, an HIV-1 Nef peptide pool as negative control, or no peptide. In approximately eleven COVID-19 convalescent patients and several infection-naive healthy vaccine recipients, the spike-specific CD4+ TCR repertoire before mRNA vaccination was compared with the repertoire after mRNA vaccination. In an earlier paper using these donors, memory CD4+ T cell crossreactivity between SARS-CoV-2 and common cold coronavirus spike proteins was assessed at the TCR clonotype level.

At the junction V is shortened by 4 bases and J by 0 bases, with 9 bases in between. CDR1 and CDR2 are read off the germline V gene as MDHEN and SYDVKM. Including cysteine and phenylalanine, the CDR3 has 14 amino acids. Kept here is only the CDR3 DNA, which spans 42 bases and is read in frame from base 1. To note about this clonotype: Its binding antigen is unknown. No clone much larger than this one lies a single base away; base qualities are absent.

The paper's findings and limits, for the study overall: Among convalescent patients, a median roughly 90% of the SARS-CoV-2-reactive clones seen after vaccination appeared only after vaccination, which suggests priming specific to the vaccine. An increase in the median number of SARS-CoV-2-reactive clonotypes from approximately 20 after infection to roughly 36 after vaccination was observed, but the change was not found to be significant. Only a relatively small number of convalescent patients were included in the study, and early timepoints following natural infection were not analyzed. Nearly all vaccine-specific clones in convalescent patients (304 of 307) were mono-reactive for SARS-CoV-2 spike rather than cross-reactive with common cold coronaviruses.

In light of the paper, this sample's treatment or condition label describes: approximately 9-day PBMC culture with coronavirus spike peptide pools or control peptides (ViraFEST assay). CD4+ T cells from unexposed donors were collected before the COVID-19 pandemic (2011-2018). The study used the ViraFEST assay, which expanded antigen-specific T cells with peptide pools and then identified expanded clonotypes by TCR sequencing. Each well held around 1.9 million PBMCs cultured with 10 ug/ml peptide pools in IMDM containing approximately 5% human AB serum and 7.5 to 10 IU/ml IL-2. On days 3 and 7, half of the culture medium was replaced with fresh IL-2-containing medium. After 10 days of culture, CD4+ T cells were isolated by negative selection using the EasySep CD4+ T cell isolation kit. As cell numbers permitted, CD4+ T cells from unexposed donors were tested for reactivity to SARS-CoV-2 S and N and to four common cold coronavirus spike pools. Ficoll-Paque Plus gradient centrifugation was used to isolate PBMCs from whole blood, and the isolated PBMCs were then either used fresh or cryopreserved at -140C. Each culture condition was generally run in triplicate wells. The leukapheresis product used for the unexposed donors was purchased from a commercial source.

Library preparation used PCR. TCR sequencing of DNA from cultured CD4+ T cells used the Oncomine TCR Beta short-read assay at the Johns Hopkins FTIC core. The QIAamp micro DNA kit was used to extract genomic DNA from the cultured CD4+ T cells. The Oncomine TCR Beta libraries from cultured CD4+ T cells were pooled using unique dual indexes and then sequenced on an Illumina iSeq 100. The paper's data handling went like this. Non-productive sequences were removed, and CDR3s not starting with C, not ending with F or W, or shorter than 7 amino acids were discarded. Antigen-specific clonotypes were identified with the MANAFEST web application by comparing peptide-stimulated wells with reference and other culture wells. An FDR below 0.05, an odds ratio above 5, and a productive frequency above 0.1% in at least two of three replicate wells were required for clones to be considered positive. A clonotype counted as cross-reactive if it showed significant expansion both in the SARS-CoV-2 spike wells and in at least one common cold coronavirus spike condition. Similarity between CDR3 sequences was evaluated in R version 3.6.1 using Levenshtein distances (stringdist) and unrooted phylogenetic trees (ape). TCRdb ran its own pipeline on the public reads, namely fastp trimming at Q25 and MiXCR clone calling, and kept in-frame beta chains. Identical CDR3 protein sequences are pooled into one entry, listed with their most common genes and DNA. TCRdb, not the original authors, processed these V and J calls. The table for this sample lists 2,300 or so distinct CDR3 sequences; around 40% of them were counted only once. Clones ranked in the top ten supply about 73% of the sample.

This chain is built from TRBV28 and TRBJ1-2; too little of a D gene remains to name it. Sequencing used CD4+ T cells from blood, cultured in vitro. The sequence derives from a human donor in good health. The CDR3 protein: CASSSYPANYGYTF. At the DNA level, the sequence is TGTGCCAGCAGTTCCTATCCAGCTAACTATGGCTACACCTTC.